The T cell receptor (beta chain) under discussion was sequenced for a study of T cell responses to AZD1222 COVID-19 vaccine. On the study more broadly: Combined were second doses at about 4 or about 12 weeks.

Profiled with immunoSEQ multiplex PCR; TCRdb holds only in-frame clones, not every one. This table has about 180,000 clones, just over 90% appearing once. Of note for this clone: This CDR3 is also generated by other DNA sequences in the sample.

With 8 bases clipped from V and 3 bases from J, the junction kept 6 bases outside the gene matches. The CDR3 runs 13 residues. Germline V gives CDR1 MNHEY, CDR2 SVGAGI. The V and J genes are TRBV6-5 and TRBJ2-7; 8 bases fit TRBD2. The starting material was peripheral blood, obtained on day 0 of AZD1222 vaccination. The sequence was obtained from an adult in good health. The CDR3, as DNA: TGTGCCAGCGGACTAGCAGGGGTCTACGAGCAGTACTTC. Its protein product is CASGLAGVYEQYF.